What follows are 23 T cell receptor beta chains derived from one specimen sequenced in a study of Graves' ophthalmopathy and Graves' hyperthyroidism. Beta-chain TCR CDR3 regions were amplified from RNA transcripts. RT-PCR was first run with HTBI primers, then multiplex PCR in a second round. TCRdb reprocessed the multiplex PCR reads with MiXCR, giving one entry per CDR3 protein. Counted here are approximately 540,000 distinct CDR3 sequences, under 45% occurring once; the ten biggest clones make up about 4%. Sequencing input: peripheral blood or thyroid tissue (not recorded which). The receptors come from an adult man with Graves' hyperthyroidism.

This clonotype was observed at least ten times. J is TRBJ2-5 and V is TRBV13; a weak D match, TRBD2 (5 bases). This CDR3 comprises 15 residues. The germline CDR1 and CDR2 sequences are PRHDT and FYEKMQ (reference sequence). Trimming shortened V by 5 bases and J by 2 bases, and 15 bases separated the two germline ends. The CDR3 region is CASSLTGWEQETQYF. Written as DNA, the CDR3 is TGTGCCAGCAGCCTCACGGGGTGGGAGCAAGAGACCCAGTACTTC.

This clonotype was found many times. This rearrangement joins TRBV19 to TRBJ2-7, with D possibly TRBD1 on 5 matching bases. This CDR3 contains 15 residues. Trimming stripped 5 bases from V and 2 bases from J, with 16 bases between. Germline V CDR1 and CDR2: LNHDA, SQIVND (reference sequence). The CDR3 sequence: CASSPSLRGTYEQYF. In DNA, the CDR3 is TGTGCCAGTAGTCCCTCTTTAAGGGGAACCTACGAGCAGTACTTC.

This chain links TRBV29-1 with TRBJ1-1; 9 bases fit TRBD1. CDR3 length: 13 amino acids. Germline V CDR1 and CDR2: SQVTM, ANQGSEA. The J segment lost 1 base and the V segment lost 8 bases, leaving 5 bases of the junction unmatched. DNA of the CDR3: TGCAGCTCAGCGGGACAGGGGAACACTGAAGCTTTCTTT. Its protein product is CSSAGQGNTEAFF.

The chain is built from TRBV7-2 and TRBJ2-2; possible D gene TRBD1, 5 bases. The CDR3 length is 16 residues. The V end was cut by 1 base, the J end by 0 bases, with 9 bases between. Germline assignment: CDR1 SGHTA and CDR2 FQGNSA. For the CDR3, the DNA is TGTGCCAGCAGCTTAGTCGGCAGGGCGAACACCGGGGAGCTGTTTTTT. It is translated as CASSLVGRANTGELFF.

This clonotype was seen a handful of times. The chain recombines TRBV7-9 with TRBJ1-1; a weak D match, TRBD1 (5 bases). This CDR3 region has 13 residues. CDR1 SEHNR and CDR2 FQNEAQ come from the germline V gene (reference sequence). Trimming pared 4 bases from V and 10 bases from J, leaving 16 bases between. The DNA for the CDR3 is TGTGCCAGCAGCTCAGGGTCGCGGGGGGGAGCTTTCTTT. Translated, it gives CASSSGSRGGAFF.

The chain joins TRBV29-1 to TRBJ2-5, with TRBD2 matching 7 bases. Germline V gene data show CDR1 as SQVTM and CDR2 as ANQGSEA. The length of the CDR3 is 12 residues. In nucleotides, the CDR3 is TGCAGTGAAGGGCGGGGGCAAGAGACCCAGTACTTC. Protein sequence: CSEGRGQETQYF.

Ten or more counts support this clonotype. This chain connects TRBV7-8 to TRBJ2-2; 13 bases agree with TRBD2. This CDR3 is 17 amino acids long. Per germline, CDR1 SGHVS and CDR2 FQNEAQ. Trimming removed 4 bases from V and 7 bases from J; junction bases left unmatched: 9. Written as DNA, the CDR3 is TGTGCCAGCAGCTACCTGACTAGCGGGGGGTCCGGCGGGGAGCTGTTTTTT. As protein: CASSYLTSGGSGGELFF. Variable domain in full (rest from reference TRBV7-8 and TRBJ2-2): GAGVSQSPRYKVAKRGQDVALRCDPISGHVSLFWYQQALGQGPEFLTYFQNEAQLDKSGLPSDRFFAERPEGSVSTLKIQRTQQEDSAVYLCASSYLTSGGSGGELFFGEGSRLTVL.

At least ten counts were recorded for this clonotype. V and J are TRBV11-2 and TRBJ1-2; D uncertain. Germline V gene sequence: CDR1 SGHAT, CDR2 FQNNGV. The CDR3 is made up of 14 amino acids. Trimming took 5 bases from V and 8 from J, leaving 18 bases between them. The DNA for the CDR3 is TGTGCCAGCAGCCGCCAACCAGGTTCTCAAGGCTACACCTTC. Its protein product is CASSRQPGSQGYTF.

This clonotype has at least ten counts. The chain carries TRBV14 and TRBJ1-1; weak D call: TRBD1 (6 bases). This CDR3 is 15 amino acids long. Germline loops: CDR1 SGHDN, CDR2 FVKESK. V lost 3 bases, J lost 8 bases, and 19 bases lay in between. CDR3 in amino acids: CASSHPPPRGPEAFF. The CDR3, as DNA: TGTGCCAGCAGCCATCCCCCCCCCAGGGGACCAGAAGCTTTCTTT. The whole variable domain, remainder taken from reference TRBV14 and TRBJ1-1, is EAGVTQFPSHSVIEKGQTVTLRCDPISGHDNLYWYRRVMGKEIKFLLHFVKESKQDESGMPNNRFLAERTGGTYSTLKVQPAELEDSGVYFCASSHPPPRGPEAFFGQGTRLTVV.

At least ten counts were recorded for this clonotype. The chain is built from TRBV7-2 and TRBJ2-5, with TRBD1 matching 7 bases. V shed 5 bases and J 9 bases; nucleotides not matched to a gene: 6. Germline loops: CDR1 SGHTA, CDR2 FQGNSA. CDR3 size: 12 residues. The CDR3 coding sequence is TGTGCCAGCAGCCCCGACAGGGTGCCCCAGTACTTC. Protein product: CASSPDRVPQYF.

A few counts support this clonotype. The J gene is TRBJ2-7, the V gene TRBV6-1; 8 bases are a match to TRBD1. This CDR3 spans 14 amino acids. Germline lookup yields CDR1 MNHNS and CDR2 SASEGT. With V trimmed by 8 bases and J by 0 bases, 6 bases remained unmatched. The CDR3 spells CASLDRGFSYEQYF. The CDR3 nucleotides read TGTGCCAGCCTCGACAGGGGTTTCTCCTACGAGCAGTACTTC.

The V gene is TRBV29-1, the J gene TRBJ1-2; D perhaps matches TRBD1 (5 bases). CDR1 SQVTM and CDR2 ANQGSEA come from the germline V gene. CDR3 length: 14 amino acids. V gave up 8 bases and J gave up 2 bases, with 18 bases separating them. DNA for the CDR3: TGCAGCCAAGAATCAGTGGGACGGAACTATGGCTACACCTTC. This sequence encodes CSQESVGRNYGYTF.

In this sample, this clonotype turned up once. The junction and the germline gene differ at one end; a read error may be behind it. The V call is TRBV15, the J call TRBJ2-5; TRBD2 matches 10 bases. The CDR3 length is 14 residues. Germline CDR1 reads LNHNV; CDR2 reads YYDKDF (reference sequence). The CDR3 here is CATSRGTSEETQHF. The CDR3, as DNA: TGTGCCACCAGCAGGGGGACTAGCGAAGAGACCCAGCACTTC.

This clonotype has ten or more counts. The chain links TRBV7-9 to TRBJ1-1; 8 bases align to TRBD1. With V trimmed by 5 bases and J by 1 base, 6 bases remained unmatched. The CDR3 has 15 residues. Germline V gene sequence: CDR1 SEHNR, CDR2 FQNEAQ (reference sequence). CDR3 region: CASSTYRGGNTEAFF. The CDR3 region has the DNA TGTGCCAGCAGCACTTACAGGGGGGGGAACACTGAAGCTTTCTTT.

CDR3 sequence: CASSGRPQEQYF. CDR3 DNA sequence: TGCGCCAGCAGTGGTAGACCTCAGGAGCAGTACTTC. This chain links TRBV10-2 with TRBJ2-7; unclear D gene. The CDR3 sequence is 12 residues long. The V end was cut by 4 bases, the J end by 7 bases, with 11 bases between. Germline-derived CDR1 and CDR2 are WSHSY and SAAADI.

This clonotype was seen at least ten times. The rearrangement uses TRBV20-1 and TRBJ1-5; D perhaps matches TRBD1 (5 bases). Trimming took off 4 bases at V and 9 bases at J, with 16 bases between the two ends. The CDR3 is 13 amino acids. CDR1 is DFQATT and CDR2 is SNEGSKA in the germline V gene (reference sequence). CDR3 nucleotides: TGCAGTGCTAACCGACAGTGGGCAGGGCCCCAGCATTTT. Its protein product is CSANRQWAGPQHF.

Note on this clonotype: One end of the junction varies from germline; a read error may be responsible. In DNA form, the CDR3 reads TGTGCCAGCAGTCAGACTAGAGTCCTTGGCTACGAGCAGTACTTC. It specifies CASSQTRVLGYEQYF. The gene calls are TRBV10-3 and TRBJ2-7, with D possibly being TRBD2 (6 bases). This CDR3 spans 15 amino acids. Germline V gene sequence: CDR1 ENHRY, CDR2 SYGVKD.

The V and J genes are TRBV15 and TRBJ2-7, with 11 bases matching TRBD2. V shed 0 bases, J shed 6 bases, and the junction held 4 bases outside the gene matches. Germline CDR1 is LNHNV and CDR2 is YYDKDF (reference sequence). The CDR3 has 15 residues. The CDR3 DNA reads TGTGCCACCAGCAGAGAGCTAGCGGGAGGCCTCGAGCAGTACTTC. Encoded protein: CATSRELAGGLEQYF.

This clonotype was found many times. The chain employs TRBV20-1 and TRBJ1-1; D is possibly TRBD1 (6 bases). This CDR3 region has 15 residues. V lost 3 bases to trimming and J lost 2 bases, with 16 bases between them. Germline CDR1 and CDR2: DFQATT and SNEGSKA (reference sequence). The DNA for the CDR3 is TGCAGTGCTAGCAACCGGGACAAGTTCAACACTGAAGCTTTCTTT. Its protein is CSASNRDKFNTEAFF.

This clonotype was seen more than once but under ten times. V usage is TRBV9 and J usage is TRBJ2-7; D possibly matches TRBD1 or TRBD2 (6 bases each). Trimming pared 0 bases from V and 4 bases from J, leaving 17 bases between. This CDR3 is 16 amino acids long. Germline loops: CDR1 SGDLS, CDR2 YYNGEE. CDR3 in amino acids: CASSVGGTGGTYEQYF. The CDR3 DNA sequence: TGTGCCAGCAGCGTAGGGGGGACTGGCGGGACATACGAGCAGTACTTC.

This clonotype was seen at least ten times. This chain connects TRBV7-2 to TRBJ1-6; D is undetermined. Trimming removed 4 bases from V and 3 bases from J, with 10 bases in between. The CDR3 has 15 residues. Germline CDR1 is SGHTA and CDR2 is FQGNSA. CDR3 nucleotide sequence: TGTGCCAGCAGCTCCGCACGGGACTATAATTCACCCCTCCACTTT. This gives the protein CASSSARDYNSPLHF.

The table lists this clonotype with many counts. The genes are TRBV20-1 and TRBJ2-5; the match to TRBD2 covers 7 bases. From germline, CDR1 is DFQATT and CDR2 SNEGSKA (reference sequence). The CDR3 runs 15 residues. J lost 5 bases, V lost 6 bases, and 15 bases had no gene match. CDR3 coding DNA: TGCAGTGCCCACCCACCCGGGGCCGGGGGGGAGACCCAGTACTTC. It translates to CSAHPPGAGGETQYF.

This clonotype was counted ten times or more. The rearrangement uses TRBV7-2 and TRBJ2-5, with TRBD2 as a possible D gene (5 bases). Germline-derived CDR1 and CDR2 are SGHTA and FQGNSA. The CDR3 covers 13 residues. Trimming cost V 3 bases and J 5 bases, with 10 bases left between them. In nucleotides, the CDR3 is TGTGCCAGCAGCTTGAGGGTTGGGGAGACCCAGTACTTC. This gives the protein CASSLRVGETQYF.